This TCR beta chain was obtained from a study of T cells in Graves' hyperthyroidism and ophthalmopathy. TCR beta CDR3 regions were amplified from RNA transcripts. In the first-round RT-PCR of the TCR CDR3, the HTBI primer set was used. From the multiplex PCR reads, TCRdb called clonotypes with MiXCR, one entry per CDR3 protein. The table includes roughly 93,000 distinct CDR3 sequences, 35% to 45% detected once. Each patient was aged 18 to 65 and had newly diagnosed hyperthyroidism of under 2 months' duration. Findings of the study overall: Patients with ophthalmopathy were separated from those with stable hyperthyroidism by a 13 V-J model. Most thyroid clonotypes with frequency above 0.001 were detected in blood.

This clonotype occurred a few times. Its antigen is undetermined. Germline V gives CDR1 MDHEN, CDR2 SYDVKM. Trimming at V came to 3 bases and at J to 7 bases, leaving 7 bases not matched to a gene. The CDR3 consists of 14 residues. This chain links TRBV28 with TRBJ1-2; 8 positions match TRBD1. Source material: peripheral blood or thyroid tissue (not recorded which). The sequence was obtained from a woman under 40 with Graves' hyperthyroidism. CDR3: CASSLGTGGFGYTF. The CDR3 region has the DNA TGTGCCAGCAGTTTGGGTACAGGGGGTTTTGGCTACACCTTC.